One TCR beta chain is described in this entry. The CDR3 has 16 residues. Germline lookup yields CDR1 SGHDT and CDR2 YYEEEE. Trimming took off 4 bases at V and 2 bases at J, with 13 bases between the two ends. This sample was taken from a study of OX40 agonist ivuxolimab in advanced cancers. Study details: Across the patients, intravenous ivuxolimab was delivered every 2 weeks at 0.01 to 10 mg/kg.

Clones were read by immunoSEQ multiplex PCR, and TCRdb kept only the in-frame ones, dropping some. The table shows fewer than 85,000 clones, with roughly 85% occurring only once. The sample here was CD4+ or CD8+ T cells sorted from blood, taken in a trial of the OX40 agonist ivuxolimab. The chain carries TRBV5-6 and TRBJ1-6; D is perhaps TRBD1 (5 bases). The receptor's source is an adult with an advanced solid tumor such as melanoma, head and neck, liver or kidney cancer. CDR3 in DNA: TGTGCCAGCAGCCGGGGCTCCAACACCTATAATTCACCCCTCCACTTT. Translating gives CASSRGSNTYNSPLHF.